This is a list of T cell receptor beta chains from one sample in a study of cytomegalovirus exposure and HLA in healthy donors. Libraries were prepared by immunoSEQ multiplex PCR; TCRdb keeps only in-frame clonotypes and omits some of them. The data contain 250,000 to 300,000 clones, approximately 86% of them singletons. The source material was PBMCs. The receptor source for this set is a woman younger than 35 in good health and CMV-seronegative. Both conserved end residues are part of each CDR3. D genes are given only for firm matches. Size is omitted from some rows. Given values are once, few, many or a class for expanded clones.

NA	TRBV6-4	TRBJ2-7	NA	CASSEQGGYEQYF	TGTGCCAGCAGTGAACAGGGCGGGTACGAGCAGTACTTC
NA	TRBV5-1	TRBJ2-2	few	CASSLVGSTNTGELFF	TGCGCCAGCAGCTTGGTGGGCAGTACTAACACCGGGGAGCTGTTTTTT
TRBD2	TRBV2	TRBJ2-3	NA	CASETSGGITDTQYF	TGTGCCAGTGAAACTAGCGGGGGTATCACAGATACGCAGTATTTT
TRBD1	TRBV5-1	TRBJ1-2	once	CASSWRGQGNNGYTF	TGCGCCAGCAGCTGGCGGGGACAGGGGAATAATGGCTACACCTTC
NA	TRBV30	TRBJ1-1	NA	CAWVARVNTEAFF	TGTGCCTGGGTTGCACGAGTGAACACTGAAGCTTTCTTT
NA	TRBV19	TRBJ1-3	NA	CASSVLAARGNTIYF	TGTGCCAGTAGTGTCCTAGCTGCTCGCGGAAACACCATATATTTT
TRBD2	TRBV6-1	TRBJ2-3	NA	CASSEVAGSTDTQYF	TGTGCCAGCAGTGAAGTAGCGGGAAGTACAGATACGCAGTATTTT
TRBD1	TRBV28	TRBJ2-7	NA	CASNSLGQVKYEQYF	TGTGCCAGCAACTCCCTTGGACAGGTCAAATACGAGCAGTACTTC
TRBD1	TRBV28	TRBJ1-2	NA	CASSFQTGERNYGYTF	TGTGCCAGCAGTTTCCAAACAGGGGAGAGGAACTATGGCTACACCTTC
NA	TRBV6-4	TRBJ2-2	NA	CASSERDTGELFF	TGTGCCAGCAGTGAGCGGGACACCGGGGAGCTGTTTTTT